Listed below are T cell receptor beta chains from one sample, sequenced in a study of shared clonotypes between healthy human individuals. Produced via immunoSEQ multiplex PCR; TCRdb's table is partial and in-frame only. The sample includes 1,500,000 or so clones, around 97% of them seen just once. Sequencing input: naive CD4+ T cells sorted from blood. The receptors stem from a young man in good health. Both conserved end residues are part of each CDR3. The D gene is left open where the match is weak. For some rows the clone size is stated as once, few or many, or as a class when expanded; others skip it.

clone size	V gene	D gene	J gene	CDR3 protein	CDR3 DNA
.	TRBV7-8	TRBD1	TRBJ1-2	CASSQGQGIYFDYGYTF	TGTGCCAGCAGCCAGGGACAGGGGATTTATTTCGACTATGGCTACACCTTC
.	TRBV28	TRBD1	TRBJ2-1	CASSYDRGRSSYNEQFF	TGTGCCAGCAGTTACGACAGGGGGAGAAGCTCCTACAATGAGCAGTTCTTC
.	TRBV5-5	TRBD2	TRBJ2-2	CASKSGSATGELFF	TGTGCCAGCAAGAGCGGGAGCGCCACCGGGGAGCTGTTTTTT
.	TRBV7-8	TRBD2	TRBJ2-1	CASRYSGRGSYNEQFF	TGTGCCAGCAGATACAGCGGGAGGGGGTCTTACAATGAGCAGTTCTTC
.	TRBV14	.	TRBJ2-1	CASSQPPWRSYNEQFF	TGTGCCAGCAGCCAACCCCCGTGGCGATCCTACAATGAGCAGTTCTTC
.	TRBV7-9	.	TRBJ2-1	CASSMPPYNEQFF	TGTGCCAGCAGCATGCCTCCCTACAATGAGCAGTTCTTC
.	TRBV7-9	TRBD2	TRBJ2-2	CASSSGLAGVQNTGELFF	TGTGCCAGCAGCTCGGGACTAGCGGGAGTTCAAAACACCGGGGAGCTGTTTTTT
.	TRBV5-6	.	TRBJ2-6	CASSPGGTGANVLTF	TGTGCCAGCAGCCCAGGGGGGACTGGGGCCAACGTCCTGACTTTC
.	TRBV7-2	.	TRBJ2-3	CASSLGVAASTDTQYF	TGTGCCAGCAGCCTGGGGGTAGCGGCTTCCACAGATACGCAGTATTTT
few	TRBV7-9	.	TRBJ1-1	CASSLGQLGTEAFF	TGTGCCAGCAGCTTAGGTCAGTTAGGGACTGAAGCTTTCTTT
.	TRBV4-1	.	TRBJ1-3	CASRGTSGNTIYF	TGCGCCAGCCGGGGTACCTCTGGAAACACCATATATTTT
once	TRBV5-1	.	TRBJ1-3	CASSLAAAVVGNTIYF	TGCGCCAGCAGCTTGGCGGCAGCCGTAGTGGGAAACACCATATATTTT
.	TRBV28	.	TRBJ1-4	CASSLTRYATNEKLFF	TGTGCCAGCAGTTTGACCAGATATGCAACTAATGAAAAACTGTTTTTT
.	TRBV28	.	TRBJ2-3	CASSYSPPTDTQYF	TGTGCCAGCAGTTATTCTCCCCCCACAGATACGCAGTATTTT
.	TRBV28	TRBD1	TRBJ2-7	CASTGQVPYEQYF	TGTGCCAGCACGGGACAGGTCCCCTACGAGCAGTACTTC
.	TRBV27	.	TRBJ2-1	CASSLKDGTSYEQFF	TGTGCCAGCAGTTTAAAGGACGGGACCAGCTATGAGCAGTTCTTC
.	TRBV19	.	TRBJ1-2	CASRASGRNGYTF	TGTGCCAGTAGGGCTAGCGGACGGAATGGCTACACCTTC
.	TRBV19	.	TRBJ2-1	CASTRGLLETHEQFF	TGTGCCAGTACCCGGGGACTCCTCGAAACCCATGAGCAGTTCTTC
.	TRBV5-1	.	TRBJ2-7	CASSLEIGGNSYEQYF	TGCGCCAGCAGTTTAGAGATTGGTGGGAACTCCTACGAGCAGTACTTC
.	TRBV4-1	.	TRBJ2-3	CASSQGPIDTQYF	TGCGCCAGCAGCCAAGGGCCCATCGATACGCAGTATTTT
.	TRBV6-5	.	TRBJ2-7	CASSYPKSIGGWEQYF	TGTGCCAGCAGTTACCCCAAGTCAATTGGGGGCTGGGAGCAGTACTTC
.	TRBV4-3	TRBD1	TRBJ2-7	CASSQSTGDGTPYEQYF	TGCGCCAGCAGCCAATCTACAGGGGACGGGACCCCCTACGAGCAGTACTTC
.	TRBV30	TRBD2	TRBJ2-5	CAWRAGLAGTETQYF	TGTGCCTGGAGGGCGGGGCTAGCGGGAACAGAGACCCAGTACTTC
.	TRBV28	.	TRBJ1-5	CASSLGMGRQPQHF	TGTGCCAGCAGTTTGGGTATGGGGCGGCAGCCCCAGCATTTT
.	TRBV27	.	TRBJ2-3	CASSFRGVRTDTQYF	TGTGCCAGCAGTTTCAGGGGGGTTCGCACAGATACGCAGTATTTT
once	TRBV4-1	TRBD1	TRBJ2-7	CASSRGHGTGGTEQYF	TGCGCCAGCAGCCGAGGACACGGGACAGGGGGCACCGAGCAGTACTTC
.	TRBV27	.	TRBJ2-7	CASSSGYEQYF	TGTGCCAGCAGTTCGGGGTACGAGCAGTACTTC
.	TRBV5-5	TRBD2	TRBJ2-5	CASSLGGRGGETQYF	TGTGCCAGCAGCTTGGGCGGGAGAGGCGGAGAGACCCAGTACTTC
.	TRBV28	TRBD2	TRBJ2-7	CASSFGLAGLGWFYEQYF	TGTGCCAGCAGTTTTGGGCTAGCGGGGTTGGGATGGTTCTACGAGCAGTACTTC
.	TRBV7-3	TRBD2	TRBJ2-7	CASSLGSSGLYEQYF	TGTGCCAGCAGCTTAGGTTCTAGCGGTCTGTACGAGCAGTACTTC
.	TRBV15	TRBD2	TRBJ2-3	CATSRDLLAGITDTQYF	TGTGCCACCAGCAGAGATCTACTAGCGGGCATCACAGATACGCAGTATTTT
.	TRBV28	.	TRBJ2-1	CASSSSSGSVHEQFF	TGTGCCAGCAGTTCATCATCAGGGTCAGTCCATGAGCAGTTCTTC
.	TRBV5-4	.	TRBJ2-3	CASSPGSTDTQYF	TGTGCCAGCAGCCCCGGGAGCACAGATACGCAGTATTTT
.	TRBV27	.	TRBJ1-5	CASSLISGTNQPQHF	TGTGCCAGCAGTTTAATATCTGGTACAAATCAGCCCCAGCATTTT
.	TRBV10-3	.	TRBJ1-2	CAIRWVKYGYTF	TGTGCCATCAGGTGGGTCAAGTATGGCTACACCTTC
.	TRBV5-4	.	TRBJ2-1	CASSLVGTQPGEQFF	TGTGCCAGCAGCTTGGTCGGGACCCAACCAGGTGAGCAGTTCTTC
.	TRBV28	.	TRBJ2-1	CASTSSYNEQFF	TGTGCCAGCACCTCTAGCTACAATGAGCAGTTCTTC